The present T cell receptor (beta chain) was sequenced within a study of blood T cell repertoires in COVID-19. Clones were sequenced by immunoSEQ multiplex PCR, and TCRdb holds only the in-frame ones, with some missing. The sample lists about 120,000 clones; around 85% were seen once. Sequences were obtained from peripheral blood. The sequence came from a human donor in a cohort sampled during active COVID-19.

CDR3 in amino acids: CASSYGQGDQPQHF. The CDR3 DNA reads as TGTGCCAGCAGTTACGGACAGGGGGATCAGCCCCAGCATTTT. This chain links TRBV6-6 with TRBJ1-5, with 10 bases that match TRBD1. Trimming removed 2 bases from V and 5 bases from J; junction bases left unmatched: 0. The CDR3 runs to 14 residues. CDR1 MNHNY and CDR2 SVGAGI come from the germline V gene (reference sequence).